Reported below is one TCR beta chain. The CDR3 is made up of 15 amino acids. Trimming at V came to 1 base and at J to 2 bases, leaving 5 bases not matched to a gene. Germline V gene lookup returns CDR1 SGHKS and CDR2 YYEKEE (reference sequence). The data belong to a study of blood T cell repertoires in COVID-19. Study details: From the United States, Italy and Spain came samples of acute and convalescent COVID-19. PBMCs, B-cell-depleted T cells, or T cells were the source of the cDNA or gDNA that made up the material.

In the source study's methods: The authors estimated nucleated cell counts from reference gene primer amplification. Using immunoSEQ multiplex PCR, the repertoire was profiled, and TCRdb retains in-frame clones only, with some absent. V and J calls plus clone size are reproduced from that table; the DNA served to infer D and trimming. The sample comprises roughly 120,000 clones, 88% of which are singletons, and approximately 3.4% rests with the top ten. The V gene is TRBV5-5, the J gene TRBJ2-5; 7 bases map to TRBD1. The source of this sequence is a woman between 50 and 59 years old with acute or convalescent COVID-19. The sample was peripheral blood. CDR3 DNA sequence: TGTGCCAGCAGCTTGCACGGGACAGTTCAAGAGACCCAGTACTTC. Residues: CASSLHGTVQETQYF.